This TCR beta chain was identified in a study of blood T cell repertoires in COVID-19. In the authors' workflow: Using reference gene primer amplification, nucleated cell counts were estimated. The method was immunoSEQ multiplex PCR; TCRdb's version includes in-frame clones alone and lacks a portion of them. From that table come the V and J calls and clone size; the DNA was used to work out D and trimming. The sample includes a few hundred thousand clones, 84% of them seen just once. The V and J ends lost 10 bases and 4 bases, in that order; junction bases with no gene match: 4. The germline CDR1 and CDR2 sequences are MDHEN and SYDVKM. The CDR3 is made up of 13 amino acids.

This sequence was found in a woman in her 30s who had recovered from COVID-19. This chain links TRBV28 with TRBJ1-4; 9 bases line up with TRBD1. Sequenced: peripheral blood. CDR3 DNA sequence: TGTGCCACCCGACAGGGGGTTAATGAAAAACTGTTTTTT. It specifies CATRQGVNEKLFF.